This TCR beta chain was captured in a study of cytomegalovirus exposure and HLA in healthy donors. Regarding the study as a whole: In vitro testing confirmed a few CMV-associated chains as specific for CMV antigens.

Notes on this clone: Its target is not known.

The CDR3 covers 17 residues. Germline V CDR1 and CDR2: SNHLY, FYNNEI. V was clipped by 5 bases and J by 4 bases, with 18 bases between them. Method: immunoSEQ multiplex PCR; TCRdb's copy keeps in-frame clones and lacks some. The data hold 100,000 to 150,000 clones, with 85% to 95% observed a single time. The sequence came from a woman under 30 in good health and CMV-seronegative. J is TRBJ2-6 and V is TRBV2; D is perhaps TRBD2 (5 bases). The sample comprised PBMCs. The CDR3 sequence is CASSRAGSRGGANVLTF. CDR3 nucleotides: TGTGCCAGCAGTCGGGCCGGGTCTCGAGGGGGGGCCAACGTCCTGACTTTC.